Below, 13 T cell receptor beta chains from the same sample are listed, as sequenced in a study of regulatory T cells in long-lasting Graves disease. Construction of the TCR beta libraries employed iRepertoire HTBI primers in conjunction with Arm-PCR of CDR3 regions. TCRdb analysed the multiplex PCR reads with MiXCR anew, one entry per CDR3 protein. This table holds approximately 440,000 distinct CDR3 sequences, around 15% found once. Time point indicated: newly diagnosed GD, antithyroid drugs for less than 3 months. Isolated PBMC RNA provided the starting material for the TCR library. Separately, the same data were catalogued under a study of T cells in Graves' hyperthyroidism and ophthalmopathy.

The specimen comprised peripheral blood mononuclear cells (PBMCs), sampled at new diagnosis, from a patient treated with antithyroid drugs. These receptors were collected from a middle-aged man with Graves disease.

There are many counts of this clonotype. V usage is TRBV18 and J usage is TRBJ1-1, with D possibly matching TRBD1 (5 bases). CDR1 KGHSH and CDR2 LQKENI come from the germline V gene. Trimming took off 1 base at V and 7 bases at J, with 13 bases between the two ends. The CDR3 is 14 residues long. The DNA for the CDR3 is TGTGCCAGCTCACCACAGGGGAAAGGAGGTGAAGCTTTCTTT. Translation gives CASSPQGKGGEAFF. The full variable domain, with the rest looked up from reference TRBV18 and TRBJ1-1, is NAGVMQNPRHLVRRRGQEARLRCSPMKGHSHVYWYRQLPEEGLKFMVYLQKENIIDESGMPKERFSAEFPKEGPSILRIQQVVRGDSAAYFCASSPQGKGGEAFFGQGTRLTVV.

DNA of the CDR3: TGTGCCAGTAGTGCCCGACTAGCGGGATTTTCGGATGAGCAGTTCTTC. Translation: CASSARLAGFSDEQFF. This chain uses TRBV19 with TRBJ2-1; 11 nucleotides agree with TRBD2. The CDR3 has 16 residues. V lost 5 bases and J lost 8; bases outside the gene matches: 11. Germline loops: CDR1 LNHDA, CDR2 SQIVND (reference sequence).

This clonotype was found many times. V usage is TRBV12-3 or TRBV12-4 and J usage is TRBJ2-3; 10 bases line up with TRBD2. The CDR3 has 14 residues. V shed 6 bases, J shed 5 bases, and the junction held 5 bases outside the gene matches. As DNA, the CDR3 is TGTGCCAGCAGGCCTAGCGGGAGTAGAGATACGCAGTATTTT. It yields the protein CASRPSGSRDTQYF.

This clonotype was detected many times. The chain is built from TRBV11-2 and TRBJ2-2; 7 bases match TRBD1. The CDR3 contains 16 residues. The trim removed 5 bases at V and 1 base at J, leaving 7 bases unmatched. Germline CDR1 and CDR2: SGHAT and FQNNGV. The CDR3 nucleotides read TGTGCCAGCAGCCTCCGGACAGGCTGGAACACCGGGGAGCTGTTTTTT. Residues: CASSLRTGWNTGELFF. The full variable domain, in which reference TRBV11-2 and TRBJ2-2 provide the parts outside the CDR3, is EAGVAQSPRYKIIEKRQSVAFWCNPISGHATLYWYQQILGQGPKLLIQFQNNGVVDDSQLPKDRFSAERLKGVDSTLKIQPAKLEDSAVYLCASSLRTGWNTGELFFGEGSRLTVL.

In regard to this clonotype: Given a much more abundant clone one base away, this may be a read error. The chain is built from TRBV20-1 and TRBJ2-1; TRBD2 agrees at 12 bases. The better agreement between TRBJ2-5 and the DNA end casts doubt on the J call. Germline V gene data show CDR1 as DFQATT and CDR2 as SNEGSKA (reference sequence). The CDR3 contains 15 residues. The CDR3 here is CGAGWTSGMEETQYF. The CDR3 DNA sequence: TGCGGTGCTGGGTGGACTAGCGGGATGGAAGAGACCCAGTACTTC.

V and J are TRBV28 and TRBJ2-1, with a tentative D call TRBD1 (5 bases). Germline CDR1 reads MDHEN; CDR2 reads SYDVKM. There are 15 residues in the CDR3. V lost 6 bases, J lost 2 bases, and 14 bases lay in between. The CDR3 loop is CASRTRALAYNEQFF. The CDR3 DNA is TGTGCCAGCAGGACCAGGGCCCTCGCCTACAATGAGCAGTTCTTC.

This clonotype was seen many times. The chain recombines TRBV12-3 or TRBV12-4 with TRBJ1-1; maybe TRBD1 (5 bases). V lost 4 bases and J lost 3, with 9 bases in between. This CDR3 contains 13 residues. The CDR3 region has the DNA TGTGCCAGCAGTTCCTCAGGGCACACTGAAGCTTTCTTT. Translation gives CASSSSGHTEAFF.

This clonotype occurred many times. The chain is built from TRBV18 and TRBJ2-2; D gene ambiguous. CDR1 is KGHSH and CDR2 is LQKENI in the germline V gene. The CDR3 length is 14 residues. The germline V and J ends were trimmed by 6 bases and 0 bases, with 8 bases remaining between them. As DNA, the CDR3 is TGTGCCAGCTCGCCTACCGCGAACACCGGGGAGCTGTTTTTT. Amino acid sequence: CASSPTANTGELFF. Using reference TRBV18 and TRBJ2-2 for the parts outside the CDR3, the full variable domain is NAGVMQNPRHLVRRRGQEARLRCSPMKGHSHVYWYRQLPEEGLKFMVYLQKENIIDESGMPKERFSAEFPKEGPSILRIQQVVRGDSAAYFCASSPTANTGELFFGEGSRLTVL.

This clonotype was observed a few times. In nucleotides, the CDR3 is TGTGCCACCAGTGATGGAAGCGGGGGACACATTCAGTACTTC. This sequence encodes CATSDGSGGHIQYF. The J gene is TRBJ2-4, the V gene TRBV24-1; 8 bases are a match to TRBD2. With 3 bases clipped from V and 8 bases from J, the junction kept 5 bases outside the gene matches. The CDR3 consists of 14 residues. Germline V gene lookup returns CDR1 KGHDR and CDR2 SFDVKD.

This clonotype came up a few times. The chain has TRBV4-1 and TRBJ2-3; D call uncertain. Germline CDR1 reads MGHRA; CDR2 reads YSYEKL. The ends were cut back, 1 base at V and 8 bases at J, with 7 bases in the middle. The CDR3 extends over 12 amino acids. CDR3 bases: TGCGCCAGCAGCCAAGCGCCAGGTACGCAGTATTTT. Its protein is CASSQAPGTQYF.

Ten or more counts support this clonotype. The chain recombines TRBV30 with TRBJ2-7, with TRBD2 matching 7 bases. The CDR3 spans 16 residues. V dropped 4 bases and J dropped 0; count of bases not matched to a gene: 12. Germline V gene sequence: CDR1 GTSNPN, CDR2 SVGIG (reference sequence). CDR3 nucleotides: TGTGCCTGGAATCGGTTGGCTAGCGGACACTCCTACGAGCAGTACTTC. As protein: CAWNRLASGHSYEQYF.

This clonotype was recorded a few times. This chain links TRBV10-1 with TRBJ2-3; D unresolved. There are 12 residues in the CDR3. Trimming left V 4 bases short and J 6 bases short, with 8 bases between. From germline, CDR1 is WNHNN and CDR2 SYGVQD (reference sequence). The CDR3 DNA reads TGCGCCAGCAGTGCGGGTGGCGATACGCAGTATTTT. It codes for CASSAGGDTQYF.

This chain uses TRBV28 with TRBJ2-1; 13 positions match TRBD2. V was pared by 5 bases and J by 15 bases, with 10 bases of the junction left unmatched. Looked up from germline, CDR1 is MDHEN and CDR2 is SYDVKM. This CDR3 comprises 14 residues. This CDR3 is CASSPSGTSGTLFF. CDR3 bases: TGTGCCAGCAGTCCGTCAGGGACTAGCGGGACCCTGTTCTTC.